This T cell receptor (beta chain) was retrieved from a study of blood T cell repertoires in COVID-19. Only in-frame clones appear in the TCRdb table, and some are missing; sequencing was by immunoSEQ multiplex PCR. The sample records around 700,000 clones, around 89% being singletons. The source material was peripheral blood. This clonotype was obtained from a woman aged 18-29 years with acute or convalescent COVID-19.

The CDR3 is CASSPGTGNDWANVLTF. For the CDR3, the DNA is TGTGCCAGTAGTCCCGGGACAGGGAATGACTGGGCCAACGTCCTGACTTTC. The chain links TRBV19 to TRBJ2-6; TRBD1 agrees at 9 bases. The CDR3 length is 17 residues. Germline CDR1 reads LNHDA; CDR2 reads SQIVND (reference sequence). V shed 5 bases, J shed 5 bases, and the junction held 10 bases outside the gene matches.